The 14 T cell receptor beta chains presented below share a single source sample, sequenced in a study of T cells in localized non-small cell lung cancer. Repertoires were generated with immunoSEQ multiplex PCR, while TCRdb's copy carries only in-frame clones and drops some. Of 50,000 or so clones listed, roughly four fifths are singletons. Material: peripheral blood, obtained before any cancer treatment. The receptors here all came from an older female donor with stage II squamous cell lung carcinoma.

V gene TRBV19 combines with J gene TRBJ1-2, with D unclear. The CDR3 is made up of 15 amino acids. With 4 bases removed from V and 4 bases from J, the gap between germline ends came to 16 bases. CDR1 is LNHDA and CDR2 is SQIVND in the germline V gene (reference sequence). Here the CDR3 DNA reads TGTGCCAGTAGTACCCCGGCACACCGGAGCTATGGCTACACCTTC. It is translated as CASSTPAHRSYGYTF.

The gene calls are TRBV6-1 and TRBJ1-5, with D uncertain. Trimming removed 0 bases at V and 11 bases at J, with 11 bases between. CDR3 length equals 13 residues. The germline gives CDR1 MNHNS, CDR2 SASEGT. CDR3 bases: TGTGCCAGCAGTGAAGCCCGAGATACTACCCAGCATTTT. Translated, it gives CASSEARDTTQHF.

The CDR3 loop reads CASSSPKEQVEETQYF. CDR3 nucleotide sequence: TGCGCCAGCAGCTCCCCGAAGGAACAGGTGGAAGAGACCCAGTACTTC. The rearrangement links TRBV5-1 to TRBJ2-5; weak D call: TRBD1 (5 bases). CDR1 and CDR2 from the germline V gene are SGHRS and YFSETQ. The V end lost 3 bases, the J end lost 3 bases, and 18 bases lay between the germline ends. The CDR3 is 16 residues long. The full variable domain, rest sourced from reference TRBV5-1 and TRBJ2-5, is KAGVTQTPRYLIKTRGQQVTLSCSPISGHRSVSWYQQTPGQGLQFLFEYFSETQRNKGNFPGRFSGRQFSNSRSEMNVSTLELGDSALYLCASSSPKEQVEETQYFGPGTRLLVL.

The chain employs TRBV27 and TRBJ2-7, with a tentative D call TRBD1 (6 bases). Per germline, CDR1 MNHEY and CDR2 SMNVEV (reference sequence). CDR3 length: 12 amino acids. V lost 2 bases and J lost 6, with 8 bases in between. CDR3 in amino acids: CASSLRGGEQYF. As DNA, the CDR3 is TGTGCCAGCAGTTTAAGAGGGGGCGAGCAGTACTTC.

This clone was seen a handful of times. The chain combines TRBV6-4 with TRBJ2-4; D is uncertain. Germline V CDR1 and CDR2: MRHNA, SNTAGT. The CDR3 is 16 amino acids. V gave up 0 bases and J gave up 3 bases, with 12 bases separating them. CDR3 sequence (DNA): TGTGCCAGCAGTGACTCAGCAGGAGCTGGCAAAAACATTCAGTACTTC. It yields the protein CASSDSAGAGKNIQYF.

J is TRBJ2-7 and V is TRBV5-4; D possibly corresponds to TRBD1 (6 bases). CDR1 and CDR2 (germline): SGHNT, YYREEE (reference sequence). V gave up 4 bases and J gave up 1 base, with 15 bases separating them. The CDR3 has 15 residues. CDR3: CASSLSGTHSYEQYF. CDR3 nucleotide sequence: TGTGCCAGCAGCCTATCCGGGACACATTCCTACGAGCAGTACTTC.

The chain recombines TRBV5-4 with TRBJ2-2, with D uncertain. CDR3 length: 17 residues. The germline V gene encodes CDR1 SGHNT and CDR2 YYREEE (reference sequence). V lost 2 bases and J 1 base, leaving 15 bases between the germline ends. This chain's CDR3 is CASSFDWGSGNTGELFF. The CDR3 coding sequence is TGTGCCAGCAGCTTTGATTGGGGATCGGGGAACACCGGGGAGCTGTTTTTT.

The gene calls are TRBV20-1 and TRBJ1-2; no clear D gene. The CDR3 has 11 residues. Trimming stripped 3 bases from V and 13 bases from J, with 15 bases between. Germline V gene sequence: CDR1 DFQATT, CDR2 SNEGSKA (reference sequence). CDR3 sequence: CSASFDHKGTF. The CDR3 coding sequence is TGCAGTGCTAGCTTCGACCACAAGGGCACCTTC.

This chain links TRBV4-2 with TRBJ2-2; TRBD2 aligns across 9 bases. The CDR3 sequence is 17 residues long. Germline CDR1 LGHNA, CDR2 YNFKEQ. V lost 1 base to trimming and J lost 3 bases; unmatched junction nucleotides: 6. DNA of the CDR3: TGTGCCAGCAGCCAAGGGGCTAGCGGGGCGTACACCGGGGAGCTGTTTTTT. Translated, it gives CASSQGASGAYTGELFF.

V usage is TRBV6-5 and J usage is TRBJ1-2, with D perhaps TRBD1 (5 bases). There are 13 residues in the CDR3. V lost 4 bases to trimming and J lost 8 bases, with 14 bases between them. CDR1 and CDR2 from the germline V gene are MNHEY and SVGAGI. In nucleotides, the CDR3 is TGTGCCAGCAGTTTCACAGGAGCCCGGGGCTACACCTTC. As protein: CASSFTGARGYTF.

J is TRBJ2-1 and V is TRBV6-5; maybe TRBD2 (6 bases). V lost 8 bases and J lost 13, with 12 bases in between. This CDR3 is 10 amino acids long. Germline loops: CDR1 MNHEY, CDR2 SVGAGI. CDR3 residues: CASGGTYQFF. The CDR3 DNA is TGTGCCAGCGGGGGGACTTATCAGTTCTTC.

This sequence joins TRBV6-6 and TRBJ1-5; 12 nucleotides align to TRBD1. Trimming took 6 bases from V and 6 from J; bases not matched to a gene: 3. The germline gives CDR1 MNHNY, CDR2 SVGAGI (reference sequence). The CDR3 spans 14 residues. CDR3 residues: CASRRDRGPQPQHF. CDR3 DNA sequence: TGTGCCAGCAGACGGGACAGGGGGCCTCAGCCCCAGCATTTT.

The chain employs TRBV7-8 and TRBJ1-5, with TRBD1 matching over 12 bases. The CDR3 length is 16 residues. V was clipped by 5 bases and J by 6 bases; unmatched bases: 8. Germline V lookup: CDR1 SGHVS, CDR2 FQNEAQ. The CDR3 loop is CASSVEGQGASQPQHF. The CDR3 coding sequence is TGTGCCAGCAGCGTAGAGGGACAGGGGGCAAGTCAGCCCCAGCATTTT.

The V and J genes are TRBV9 and TRBJ2-3; the match to TRBD2 covers 9 bases. CDR1 is SGDLS, CDR2 YYNGEE, per germline. The ends lost 0 bases at V and 4 bases at J; junction bases unmatched: 6. This CDR3 is 16 amino acids long. CDR3 coding DNA: TGTGCCAGCAGCGTAGCTGGGCGGGGGGGCGCAGATACGCAGTATTTT. Translated: CASSVAGRGGADTQYF.